The 3 T cell receptor beta chains listed next were all sequenced from one sample in a study of identifying expanded T cells in peripheral blood. TCRdb keeps only in-frame clones here, not all; method: immunoSEQ multiplex PCR. This sample has approximately 120,000 clones, with about 88% found just once. Sequences were obtained from blood. Receptors were obtained from a person aged 18 to 75 in good health.

This rearrangement joins TRBV5-1 to TRBJ2-1; D not resolved. The ends were cut back, 1 base at V and 5 bases at J, with 10 bases in the middle. This CDR3 has 14 amino acids. Germline loops: CDR1 SGHRS, CDR2 YFSETQ. The CDR3 sequence: CASSLRIPDNEQFF. CDR3 coding DNA: TGCGCCAGCAGCTTGAGAATTCCGGACAATGAGCAGTTCTTC.

The V and J genes are TRBV7-9 and TRBJ2-5; 10 bases are shared with TRBD2. Per the germline V gene, CDR1 is SEHNR and CDR2 is FQNEAQ (reference sequence). Trimming took 6 bases from V and 1 from J; bases not matched to a gene: 8. CDR3 length: 16 amino acids. The CDR3 bases are TGTGCCAGCAGTTACACAGGGACTAGCGCCCAAGAGACCCAGTACTTC. Its translation: CASSYTGTSAQETQYF.

The V call is TRBV18, the J call TRBJ2-5, with D perhaps TRBD1 (5 bases). Germline CDR1 reads KGHSH; CDR2 reads LQKENI. V lost 1 base and J lost 7, with 13 bases in between. The CDR3 has 14 residues. The CDR3 region is CASSPQGPERTQYF. DNA of the CDR3: TGTGCCAGCTCACCACAGGGGCCGGAAAGGACCCAGTACTTC.